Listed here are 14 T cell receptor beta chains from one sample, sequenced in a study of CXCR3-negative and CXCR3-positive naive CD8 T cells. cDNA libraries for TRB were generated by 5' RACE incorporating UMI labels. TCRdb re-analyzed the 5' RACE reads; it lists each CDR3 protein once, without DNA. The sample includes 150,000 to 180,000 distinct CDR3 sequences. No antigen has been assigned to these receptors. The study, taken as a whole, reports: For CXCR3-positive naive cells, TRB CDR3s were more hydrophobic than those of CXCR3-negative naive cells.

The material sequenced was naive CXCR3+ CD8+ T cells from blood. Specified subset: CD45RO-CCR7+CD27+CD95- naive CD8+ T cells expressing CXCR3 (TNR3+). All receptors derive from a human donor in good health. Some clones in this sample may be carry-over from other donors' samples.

CDR3 residues: CSVGGGELYEQYF. V usage is TRBV29-1 and J usage is TRBJ2-7. The germline V gene encodes CDR1 SQVTM and CDR2 ANQGSEA. The CDR3 runs to 13 residues.

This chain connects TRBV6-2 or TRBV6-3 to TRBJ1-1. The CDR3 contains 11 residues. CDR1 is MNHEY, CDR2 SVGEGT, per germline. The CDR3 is CASRDNTEAFF.

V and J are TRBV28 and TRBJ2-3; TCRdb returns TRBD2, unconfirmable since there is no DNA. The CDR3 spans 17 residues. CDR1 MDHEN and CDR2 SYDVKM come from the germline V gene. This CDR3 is CASSFPGPTIPTDTQYF.

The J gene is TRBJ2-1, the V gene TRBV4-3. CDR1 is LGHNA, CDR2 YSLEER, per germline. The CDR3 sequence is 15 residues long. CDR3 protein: CASSQRRSAYNEQFF.

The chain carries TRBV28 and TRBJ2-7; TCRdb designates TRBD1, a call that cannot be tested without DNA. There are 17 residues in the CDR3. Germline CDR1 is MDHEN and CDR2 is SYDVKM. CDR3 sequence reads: CASTPRADREFSYEQYF.

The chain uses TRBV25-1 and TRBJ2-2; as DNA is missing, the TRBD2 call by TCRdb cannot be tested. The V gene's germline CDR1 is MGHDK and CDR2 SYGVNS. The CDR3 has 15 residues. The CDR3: CASSEPSGSTGELFF.

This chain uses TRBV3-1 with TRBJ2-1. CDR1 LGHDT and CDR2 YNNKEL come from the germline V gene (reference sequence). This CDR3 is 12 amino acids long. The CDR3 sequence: CASSQDYHEQFF.

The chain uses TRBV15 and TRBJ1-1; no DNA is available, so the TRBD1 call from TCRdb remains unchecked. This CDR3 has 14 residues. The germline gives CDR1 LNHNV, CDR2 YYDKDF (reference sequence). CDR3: CATSVRQGGTEAFF.

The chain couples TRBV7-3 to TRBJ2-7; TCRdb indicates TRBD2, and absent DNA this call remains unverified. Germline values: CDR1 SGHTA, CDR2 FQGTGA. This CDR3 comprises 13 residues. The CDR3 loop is CASTRGTRNEQYF.

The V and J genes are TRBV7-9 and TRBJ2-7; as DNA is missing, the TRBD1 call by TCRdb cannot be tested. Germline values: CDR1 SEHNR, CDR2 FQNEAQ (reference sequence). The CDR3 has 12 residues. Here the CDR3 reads CASSLAGGEQYF.

The CDR3 protein is CASSTTVKLETQYF. The chain recombines TRBV12-3 or TRBV12-4 with TRBJ2-5; TCRdb's D call of TRBD1 is untestable without DNA. CDR3 length: 14 amino acids.

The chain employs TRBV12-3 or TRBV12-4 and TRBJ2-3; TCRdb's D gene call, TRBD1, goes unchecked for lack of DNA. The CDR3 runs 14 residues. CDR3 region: CASSPGPSTDTQYF.

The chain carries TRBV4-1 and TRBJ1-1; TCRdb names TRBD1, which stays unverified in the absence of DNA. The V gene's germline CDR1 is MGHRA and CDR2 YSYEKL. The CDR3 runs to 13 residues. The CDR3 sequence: CASSLNRVAEAFF.

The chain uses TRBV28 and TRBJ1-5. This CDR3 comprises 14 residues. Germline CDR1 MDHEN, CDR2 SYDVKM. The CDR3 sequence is CASTSGGSNQPQHF.